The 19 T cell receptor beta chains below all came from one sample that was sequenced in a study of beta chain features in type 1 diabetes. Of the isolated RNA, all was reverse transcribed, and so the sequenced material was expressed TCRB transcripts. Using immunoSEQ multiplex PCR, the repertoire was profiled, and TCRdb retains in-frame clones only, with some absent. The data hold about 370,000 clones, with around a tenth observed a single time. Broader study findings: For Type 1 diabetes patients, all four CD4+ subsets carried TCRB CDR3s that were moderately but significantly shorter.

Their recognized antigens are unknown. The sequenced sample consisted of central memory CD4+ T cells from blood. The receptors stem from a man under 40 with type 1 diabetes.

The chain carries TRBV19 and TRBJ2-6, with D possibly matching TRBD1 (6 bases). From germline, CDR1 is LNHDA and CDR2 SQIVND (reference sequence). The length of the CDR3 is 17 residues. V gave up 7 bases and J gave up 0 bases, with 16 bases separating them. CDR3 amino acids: CASIQDSASSGANVLTF. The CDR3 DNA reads TGTGCCAGTATCCAGGACAGCGCCAGCTCTGGGGCCAACGTCCTGACTTTC.

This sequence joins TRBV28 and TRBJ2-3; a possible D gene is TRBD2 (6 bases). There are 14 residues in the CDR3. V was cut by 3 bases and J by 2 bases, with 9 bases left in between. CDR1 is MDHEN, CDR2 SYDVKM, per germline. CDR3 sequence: CASSFGGFTDTQYF. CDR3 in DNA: TGTGCCAGCAGTTTTGGGGGGTTCACAGATACGCAGTATTTT.

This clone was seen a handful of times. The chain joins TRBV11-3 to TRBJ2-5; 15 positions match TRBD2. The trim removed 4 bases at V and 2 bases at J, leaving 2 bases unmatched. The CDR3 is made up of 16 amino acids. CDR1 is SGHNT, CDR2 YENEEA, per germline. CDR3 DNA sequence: TGTGCCAGCAGCTCAGGACTAGCGGGAGGGCAAGAGACCCAGTACTTC. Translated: CASSSGLAGGQETQYF.

The CDR3: CASSVVADNYNEQFF. In nucleotides, the CDR3 is TGTGCCAGCAGCGTTGTAGCGGATAACTACAATGAGCAGTTCTTC. The V gene is TRBV9, the J gene TRBJ2-1; tentatively, D is TRBD2 (6 bases). V lost 2 bases to trimming and J lost 3 bases, with 12 bases between them. In germline, CDR1 is SGDLS, CDR2 YYNGEE. There are 15 residues in the CDR3.

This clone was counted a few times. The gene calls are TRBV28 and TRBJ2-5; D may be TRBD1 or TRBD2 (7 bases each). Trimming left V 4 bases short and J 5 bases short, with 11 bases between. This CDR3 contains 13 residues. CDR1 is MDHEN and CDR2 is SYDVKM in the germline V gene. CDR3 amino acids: CASSSRGGETQYF. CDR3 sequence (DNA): TGTGCCAGCAGTTCCAGGGGGGGGGAGACCCAGTACTTC.

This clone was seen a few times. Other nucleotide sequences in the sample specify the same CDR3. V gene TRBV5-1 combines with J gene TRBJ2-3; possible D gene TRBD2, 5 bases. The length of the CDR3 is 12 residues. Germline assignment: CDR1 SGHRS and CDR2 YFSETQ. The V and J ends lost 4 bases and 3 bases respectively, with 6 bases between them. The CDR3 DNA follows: TGCGCCAGCAGCCCGGGAACAGATACGCAGTATTTT. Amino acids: CASSPGTDTQYF.

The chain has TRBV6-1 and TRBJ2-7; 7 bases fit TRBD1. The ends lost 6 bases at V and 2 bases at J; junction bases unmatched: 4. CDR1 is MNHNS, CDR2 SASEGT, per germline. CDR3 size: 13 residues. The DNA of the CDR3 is TGTGCCAGCAGACCAGGGGGTCCCTACGAGCAGTACTTC. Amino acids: CASRPGGPYEQYF.

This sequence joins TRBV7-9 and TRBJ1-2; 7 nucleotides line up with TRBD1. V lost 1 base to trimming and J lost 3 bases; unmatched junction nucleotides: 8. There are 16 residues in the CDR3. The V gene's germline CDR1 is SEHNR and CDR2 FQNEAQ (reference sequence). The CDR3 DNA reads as TGTGCCAGCAGCTTAGGGGCCGAGACAGGGCACTATGGCTACACCTTC. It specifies CASSLGAETGHYGYTF.

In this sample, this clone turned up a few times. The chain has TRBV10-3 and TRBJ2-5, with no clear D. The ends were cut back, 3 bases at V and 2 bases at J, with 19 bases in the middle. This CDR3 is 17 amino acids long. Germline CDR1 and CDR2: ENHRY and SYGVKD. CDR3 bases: TGTGCCATCAGTGATAGGCCGGGCCATGGTCTTCAAGAGACCCAGTACTTC. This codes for CAISDRPGHGLQETQYF.

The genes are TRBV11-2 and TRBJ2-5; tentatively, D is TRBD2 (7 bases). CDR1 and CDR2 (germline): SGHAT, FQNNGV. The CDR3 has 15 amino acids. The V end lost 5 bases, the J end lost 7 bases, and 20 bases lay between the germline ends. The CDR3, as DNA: TGTGCCAGCAGCCCAAGTGGCCAAGGGGGGGTGACCCAGTACTTC. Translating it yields CASSPSGQGGVTQYF.

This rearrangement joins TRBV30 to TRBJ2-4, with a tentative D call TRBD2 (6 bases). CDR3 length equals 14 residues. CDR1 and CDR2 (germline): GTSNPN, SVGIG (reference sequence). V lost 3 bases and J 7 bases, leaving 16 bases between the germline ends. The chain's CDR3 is CAWSDDRSGNIQYF. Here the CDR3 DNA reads TGTGCCTGGAGCGATGACCGCAGCGGGAACATTCAGTACTTC.

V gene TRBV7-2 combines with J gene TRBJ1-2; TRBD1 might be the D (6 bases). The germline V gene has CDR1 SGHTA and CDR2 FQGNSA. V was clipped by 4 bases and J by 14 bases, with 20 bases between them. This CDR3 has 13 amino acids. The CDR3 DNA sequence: TGTGCCAGCAGCTCTCCCGGACAGTCCTACAGGACCTTC. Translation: CASSSPGQSYRTF.

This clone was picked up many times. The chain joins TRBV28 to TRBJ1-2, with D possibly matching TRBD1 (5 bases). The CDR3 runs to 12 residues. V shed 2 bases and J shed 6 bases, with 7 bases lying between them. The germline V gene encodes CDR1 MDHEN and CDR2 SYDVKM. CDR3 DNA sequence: TGTGCCAGCAGTTTAGGGGGACATGGCTACACCTTC. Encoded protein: CASSLGGHGYTF.

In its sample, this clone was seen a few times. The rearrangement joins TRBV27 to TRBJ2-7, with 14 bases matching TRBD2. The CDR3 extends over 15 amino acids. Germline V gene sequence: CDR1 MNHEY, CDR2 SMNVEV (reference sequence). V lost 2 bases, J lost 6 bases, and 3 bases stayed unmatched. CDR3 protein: CASSLNGLAGGEQYF. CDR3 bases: TGTGCCAGCAGTTTAAACGGACTAGCGGGAGGCGAGCAGTACTTC.

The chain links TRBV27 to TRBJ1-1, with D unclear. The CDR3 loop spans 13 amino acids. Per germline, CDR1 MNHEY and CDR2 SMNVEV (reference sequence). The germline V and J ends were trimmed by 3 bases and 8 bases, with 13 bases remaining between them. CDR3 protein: CASSFLEPPEAFF. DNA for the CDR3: TGTGCCAGCAGTTTTCTAGAACCACCGGAAGCTTTCTTT.

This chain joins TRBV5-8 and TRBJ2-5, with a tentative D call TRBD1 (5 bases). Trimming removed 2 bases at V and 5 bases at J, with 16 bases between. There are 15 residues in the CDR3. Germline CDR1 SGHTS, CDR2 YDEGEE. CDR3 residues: CASSLQDGPGETQYF. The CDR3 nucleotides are TGTGCCAGCAGCTTACAGGACGGCCCTGGGGAGACCCAGTACTTC.

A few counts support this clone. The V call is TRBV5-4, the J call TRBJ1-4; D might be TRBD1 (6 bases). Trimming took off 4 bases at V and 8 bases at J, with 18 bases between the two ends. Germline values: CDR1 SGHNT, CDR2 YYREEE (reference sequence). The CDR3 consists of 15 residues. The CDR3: CASSQDHRDGEKLFF. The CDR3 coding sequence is TGTGCCAGCAGCCAAGATCACAGGGATGGCGAAAAACTGTTTTTT.

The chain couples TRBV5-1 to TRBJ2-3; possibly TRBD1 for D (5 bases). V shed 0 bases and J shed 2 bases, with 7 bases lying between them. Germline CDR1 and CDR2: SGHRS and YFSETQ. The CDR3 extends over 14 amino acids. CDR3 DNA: TGCGCCAGCAGCTTGGACAGGACCACAGATACGCAGTATTTT. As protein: CASSLDRTTDTQYF.

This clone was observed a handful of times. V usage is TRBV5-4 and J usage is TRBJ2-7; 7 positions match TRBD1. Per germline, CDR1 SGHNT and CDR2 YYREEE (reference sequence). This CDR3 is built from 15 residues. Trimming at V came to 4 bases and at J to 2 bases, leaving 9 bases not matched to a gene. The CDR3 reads CASSLKSGQPYEQYF. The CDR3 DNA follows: TGTGCCAGCAGCCTAAAGTCGGGACAGCCCTACGAGCAGTACTTC.